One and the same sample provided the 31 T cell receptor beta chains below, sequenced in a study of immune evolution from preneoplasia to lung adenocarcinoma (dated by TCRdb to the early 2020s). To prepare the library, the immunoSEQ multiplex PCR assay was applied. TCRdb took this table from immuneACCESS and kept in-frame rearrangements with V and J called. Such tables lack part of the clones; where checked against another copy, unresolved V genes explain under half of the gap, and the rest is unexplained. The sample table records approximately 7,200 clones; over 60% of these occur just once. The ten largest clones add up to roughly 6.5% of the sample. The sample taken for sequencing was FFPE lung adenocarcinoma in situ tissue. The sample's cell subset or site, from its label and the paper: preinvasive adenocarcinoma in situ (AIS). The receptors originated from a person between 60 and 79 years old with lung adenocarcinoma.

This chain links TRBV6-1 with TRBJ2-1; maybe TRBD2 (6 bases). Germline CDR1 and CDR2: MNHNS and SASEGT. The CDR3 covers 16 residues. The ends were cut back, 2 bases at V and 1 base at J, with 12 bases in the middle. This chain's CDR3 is CASSEKPSASYNEQFF. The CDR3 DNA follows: TGTGCCAGCAGTGAAAAACCTAGCGCGTCCTACAATGAGCAGTTCTTC.

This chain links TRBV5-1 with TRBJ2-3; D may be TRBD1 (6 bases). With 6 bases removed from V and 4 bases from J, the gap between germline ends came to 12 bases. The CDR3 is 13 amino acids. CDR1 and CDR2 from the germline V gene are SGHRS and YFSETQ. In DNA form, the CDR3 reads TGCGCCAGCACACAGGGTCCCCCAGATACGCAGTATTTT. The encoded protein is CASTQGPPDTQYF. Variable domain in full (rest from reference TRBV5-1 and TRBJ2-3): KAGVTQTPRYLIKTRGQQVTLSCSPISGHRSVSWYQQTPGQGLQFLFEYFSETQRNKGNFPGRFSGRQFSNSRSEMNVSTLELGDSALYLCASTQGPPDTQYFGPGTRLTVL.

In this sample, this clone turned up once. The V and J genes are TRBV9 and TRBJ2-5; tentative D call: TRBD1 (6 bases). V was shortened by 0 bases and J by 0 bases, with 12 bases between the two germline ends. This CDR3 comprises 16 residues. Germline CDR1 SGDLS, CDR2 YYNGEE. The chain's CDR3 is CASSVGRTVDQETQYF. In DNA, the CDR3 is TGTGCCAGCAGCGTAGGAAGGACAGTGGACCAAGAGACCCAGTACTTC.

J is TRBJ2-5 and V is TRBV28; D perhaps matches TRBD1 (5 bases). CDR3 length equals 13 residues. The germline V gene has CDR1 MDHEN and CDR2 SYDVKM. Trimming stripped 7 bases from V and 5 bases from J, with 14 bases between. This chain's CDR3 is CASTLDKGETQYF. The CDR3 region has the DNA TGTGCCAGCACCCTGGACAAGGGCGAGACCCAGTACTTC.

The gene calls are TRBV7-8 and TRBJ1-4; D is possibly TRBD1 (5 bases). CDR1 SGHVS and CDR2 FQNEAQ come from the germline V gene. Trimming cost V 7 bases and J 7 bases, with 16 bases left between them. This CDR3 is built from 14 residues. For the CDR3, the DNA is TGTGCCAGCAAACCCTCGGGGGGGAGTGAAAAACTGTTTTTT. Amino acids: CASKPSGGSEKLFF.

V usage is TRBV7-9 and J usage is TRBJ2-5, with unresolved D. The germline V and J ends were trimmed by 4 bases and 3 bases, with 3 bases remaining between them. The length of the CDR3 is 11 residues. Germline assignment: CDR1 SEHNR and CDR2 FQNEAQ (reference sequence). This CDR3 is CASSSEETQYF. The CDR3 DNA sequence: TGTGCCAGCAGCTCCGAAGAGACCCAGTACTTC.

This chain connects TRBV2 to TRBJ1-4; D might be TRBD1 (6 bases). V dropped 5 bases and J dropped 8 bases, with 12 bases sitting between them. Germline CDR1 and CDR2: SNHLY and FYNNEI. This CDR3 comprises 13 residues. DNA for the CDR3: TGTGCCAGCAGTCGGGACAAAGGCGAAAAACTGTTTTTT. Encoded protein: CASSRDKGEKLFF.

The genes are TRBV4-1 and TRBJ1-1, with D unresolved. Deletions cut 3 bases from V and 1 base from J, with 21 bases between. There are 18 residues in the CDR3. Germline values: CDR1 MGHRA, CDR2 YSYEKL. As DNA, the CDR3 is TGCGCCAGCAGCCATACCTCTGGACCCTACGCCTCGAACACTGAAGCTTTCTTT. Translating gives CASSHTSGPYASNTEAFF.

The CDR3 bases are TGTGCCAGCAGCTTAAACAGTCAAAATGAGCAGTTCTTC. Its protein is CASSLNSQNEQFF. V gene TRBV7-3 combines with J gene TRBJ2-1; D uncertain. Germline assignment: CDR1 SGHTA and CDR2 FQGTGA. CDR3 length: 13 amino acids. V dropped 1 base and J dropped 7 bases, with 8 bases sitting between them.

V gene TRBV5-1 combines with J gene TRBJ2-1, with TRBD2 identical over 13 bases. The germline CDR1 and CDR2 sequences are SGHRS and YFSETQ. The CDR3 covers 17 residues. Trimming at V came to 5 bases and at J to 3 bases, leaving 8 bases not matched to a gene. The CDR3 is CASSFGLAGADYNEQFF. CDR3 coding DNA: TGCGCCAGCAGTTTCGGACTAGCGGGGGCCGACTACAATGAGCAGTTCTTC. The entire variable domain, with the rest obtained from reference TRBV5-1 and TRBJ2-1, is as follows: KAGVTQTPRYLIKTRGQQVTLSCSPISGHRSVSWYQQTPGQGLQFLFEYFSETQRNKGNFPGRFSGRQFSNSRSEMNVSTLELGDSALYLCASSFGLAGADYNEQFFGPGTRLTVL.

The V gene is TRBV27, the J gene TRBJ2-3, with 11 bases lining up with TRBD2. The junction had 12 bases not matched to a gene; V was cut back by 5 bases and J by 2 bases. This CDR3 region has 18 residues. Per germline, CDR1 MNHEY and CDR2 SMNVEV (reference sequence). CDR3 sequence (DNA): TGTGCCAGCAGTACCCGTACTAGCGGGGGCTCTCACACAGATACGCAGTATTTT. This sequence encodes CASSTRTSGGSHTDTQYF.

The CDR3 protein is CASDNLQGAGELFF. The CDR3 bases are TGTGCCAGCGATAACTTACAGGGGGCCGGGGAGCTGTTTTTT. This chain connects TRBV19 to TRBJ2-2, with TRBD1 matching 8 bases. V shed 9 bases and J 6 bases; nucleotides not matched to a gene: 9. The germline gives CDR1 LNHDA, CDR2 SQIVND (reference sequence). The CDR3 consists of 14 residues.

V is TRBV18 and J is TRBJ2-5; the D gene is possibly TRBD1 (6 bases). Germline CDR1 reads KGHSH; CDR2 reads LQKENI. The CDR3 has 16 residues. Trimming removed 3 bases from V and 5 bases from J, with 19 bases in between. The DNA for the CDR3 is TGTGCCAGCTCACCGTGGGGCAGGGGCGTCGATGAGACCCAGTACTTC. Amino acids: CASSPWGRGVDETQYF.

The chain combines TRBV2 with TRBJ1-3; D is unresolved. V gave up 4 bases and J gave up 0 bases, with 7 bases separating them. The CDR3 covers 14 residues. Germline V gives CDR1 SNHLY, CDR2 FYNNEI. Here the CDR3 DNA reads TGTGCCAGCAGTGCGGATTTCTCTGGAAACACCATATATTTT. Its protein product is CASSADFSGNTIYF.

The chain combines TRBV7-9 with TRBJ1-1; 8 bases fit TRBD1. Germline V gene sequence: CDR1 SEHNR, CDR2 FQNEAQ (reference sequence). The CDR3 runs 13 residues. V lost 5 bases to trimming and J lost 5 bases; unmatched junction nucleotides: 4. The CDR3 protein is CASSATGGTEAFF. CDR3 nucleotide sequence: TGTGCCAGCAGCGCCACAGGGGGGACTGAAGCTTTCTTT.

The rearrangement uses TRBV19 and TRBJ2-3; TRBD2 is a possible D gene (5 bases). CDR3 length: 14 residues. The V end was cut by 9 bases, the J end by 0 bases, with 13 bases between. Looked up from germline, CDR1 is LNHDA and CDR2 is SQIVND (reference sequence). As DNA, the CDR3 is TGTGCCAGCCGTAGCGCGCCCAGCACAGATACGCAGTATTTT. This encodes CASRSAPSTDTQYF.

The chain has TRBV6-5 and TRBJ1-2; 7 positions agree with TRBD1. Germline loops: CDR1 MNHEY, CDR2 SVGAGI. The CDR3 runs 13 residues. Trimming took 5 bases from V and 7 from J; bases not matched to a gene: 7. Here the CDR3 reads CASSTQGLPGYTF. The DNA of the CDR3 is TGTGCCAGCAGTACACAGGGGTTGCCTGGCTACACCTTC.

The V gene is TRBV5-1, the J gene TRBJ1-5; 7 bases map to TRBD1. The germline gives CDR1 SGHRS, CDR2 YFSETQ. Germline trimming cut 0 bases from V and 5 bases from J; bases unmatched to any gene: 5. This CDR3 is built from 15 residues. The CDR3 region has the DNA TGCGCCAGCAGCTTGGAGGGGGCTCAGGATCAGCCCCAGCATTTT. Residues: CASSLEGAQDQPQHF.

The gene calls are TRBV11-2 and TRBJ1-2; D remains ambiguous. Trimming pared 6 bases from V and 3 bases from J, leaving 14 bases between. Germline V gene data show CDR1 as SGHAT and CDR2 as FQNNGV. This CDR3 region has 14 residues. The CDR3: CASRAWQIDYGYTF. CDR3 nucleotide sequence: TGTGCCAGCAGGGCGTGGCAGATAGACTATGGCTACACCTTC.

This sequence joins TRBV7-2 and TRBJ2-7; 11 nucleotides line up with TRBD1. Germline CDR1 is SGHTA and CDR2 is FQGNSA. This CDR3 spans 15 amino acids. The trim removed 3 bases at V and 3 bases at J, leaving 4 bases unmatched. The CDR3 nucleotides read TGTGCCAGCAGCTTGGCGGGACAGGGGGACTACGAGCAGTACTTC. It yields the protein CASSLAGQGDYEQYF.

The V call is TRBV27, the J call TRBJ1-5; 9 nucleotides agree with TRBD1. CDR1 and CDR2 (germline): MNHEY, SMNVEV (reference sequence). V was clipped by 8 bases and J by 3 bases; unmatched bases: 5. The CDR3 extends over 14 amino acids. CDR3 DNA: TGTGCCAGCTGGGACAGGGCGTCCAATCAGCCCCAGCATTTT. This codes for CASWDRASNQPQHF.

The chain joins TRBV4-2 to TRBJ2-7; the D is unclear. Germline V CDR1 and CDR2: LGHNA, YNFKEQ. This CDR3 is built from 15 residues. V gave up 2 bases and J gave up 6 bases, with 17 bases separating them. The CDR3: CASSQTRGASSEQYF. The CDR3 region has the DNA TGTGCCAGCAGCCAAACGCGAGGAGCTAGTAGCGAGCAGTACTTC.

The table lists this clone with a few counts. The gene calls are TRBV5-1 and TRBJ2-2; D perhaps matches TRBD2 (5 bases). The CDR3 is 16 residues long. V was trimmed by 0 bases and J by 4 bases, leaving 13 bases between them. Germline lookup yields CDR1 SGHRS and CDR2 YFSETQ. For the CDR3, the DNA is TGCGCCAGCAGCTTGGATCTAGCAATTGGCACCGGGGAGCTGTTTTTT. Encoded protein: CASSLDLAIGTGELFF. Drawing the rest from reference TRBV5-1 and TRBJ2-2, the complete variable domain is KAGVTQTPRYLIKTRGQQVTLSCSPISGHRSVSWYQQTPGQGLQFLFEYFSETQRNKGNFPGRFSGRQFSNSRSEMNVSTLELGDSALYLCASSLDLAIGTGELFFGEGSRLTVL.

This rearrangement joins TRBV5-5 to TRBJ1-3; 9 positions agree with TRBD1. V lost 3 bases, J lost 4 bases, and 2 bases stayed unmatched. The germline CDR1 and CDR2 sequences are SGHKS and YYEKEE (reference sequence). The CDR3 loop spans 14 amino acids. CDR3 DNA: TGTGCCAGCAGCTGGACAGGGGTGGGAAACACCATATATTTT. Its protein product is CASSWTGVGNTIYF.

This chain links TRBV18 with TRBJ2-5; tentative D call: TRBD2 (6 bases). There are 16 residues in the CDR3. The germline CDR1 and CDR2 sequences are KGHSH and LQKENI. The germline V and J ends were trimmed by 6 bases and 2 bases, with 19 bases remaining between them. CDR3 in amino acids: CASSLIRGTLQETQYF. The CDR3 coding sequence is TGTGCCAGCTCTCTAATACGGGGGACCCTACAAGAGACCCAGTACTTC.

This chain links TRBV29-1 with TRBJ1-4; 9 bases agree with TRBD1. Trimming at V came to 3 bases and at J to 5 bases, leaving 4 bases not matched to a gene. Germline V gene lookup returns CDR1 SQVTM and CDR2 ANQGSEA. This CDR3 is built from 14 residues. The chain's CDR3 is CSVDTGTGNEKLFF. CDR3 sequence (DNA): TGCAGCGTTGATACTGGGACAGGGAATGAAAAACTGTTTTTT.

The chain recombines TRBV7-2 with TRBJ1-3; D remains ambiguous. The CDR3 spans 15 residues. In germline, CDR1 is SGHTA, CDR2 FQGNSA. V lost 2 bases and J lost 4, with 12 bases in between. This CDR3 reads CASSLPGVAGNTIYF. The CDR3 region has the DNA TGTGCCAGCAGCTTACCCGGGGTAGCCGGAAACACCATATATTTT. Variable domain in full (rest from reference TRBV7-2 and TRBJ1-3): GAGVSQSPSNKVTEKGKDVELRCDPISGHTALYWYRQSLGQGLEFLIYFQGNSAPDKSGLPSDRFSAERTGGSVSTLTIQRTQQEDSAVYLCASSLPGVAGNTIYFGEGSWLTVV.

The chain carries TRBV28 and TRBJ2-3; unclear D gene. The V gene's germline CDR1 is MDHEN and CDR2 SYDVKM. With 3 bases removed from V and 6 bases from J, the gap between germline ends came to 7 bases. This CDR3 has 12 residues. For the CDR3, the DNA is TGTGCCAGCAGTTTGGGTCGCGATACGCAGTATTTT. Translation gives CASSLGRDTQYF.

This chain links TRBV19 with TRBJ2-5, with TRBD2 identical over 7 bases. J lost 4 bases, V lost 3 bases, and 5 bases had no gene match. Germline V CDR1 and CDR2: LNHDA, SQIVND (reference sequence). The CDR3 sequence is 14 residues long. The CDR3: CASSMGGDRETQYF. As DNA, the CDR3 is TGTGCCAGTAGTATGGGAGGGGATCGAGAGACCCAGTACTTC.

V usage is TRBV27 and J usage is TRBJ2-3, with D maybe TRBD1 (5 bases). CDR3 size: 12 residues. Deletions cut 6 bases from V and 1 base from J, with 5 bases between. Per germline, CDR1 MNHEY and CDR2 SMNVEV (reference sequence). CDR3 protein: CASSRGTDTQYF. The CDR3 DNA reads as TGTGCCAGCAGCAGGGGCACAGATACGCAGTATTTT.

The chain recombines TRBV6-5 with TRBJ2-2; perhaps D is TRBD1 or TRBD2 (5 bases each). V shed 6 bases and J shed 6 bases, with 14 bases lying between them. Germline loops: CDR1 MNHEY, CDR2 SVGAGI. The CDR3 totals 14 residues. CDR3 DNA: TGTGCCAGCAGAGCCCGTCTGGGGGCCGGGGAGCTGTTTTTT. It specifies CASRARLGAGELFF.